These T cell receptor beta chains were read from a single sample in a study of blood T cell repertoires in COVID-19. The table came from immunoSEQ multiplex PCR; TCRdb's copy has only in-frame clones and leaves some out. This table holds 110,000 or so clones, about 75% found once. Sequencing used peripheral blood. The receptor source for this set is a woman aged 70 to 79 with acute or convalescent COVID-19. Each CDR3 is given with its conserved first and last residue. The D gene is left open where the match is weak. Size is stated for part of the rows, as once, few or many counts, or as a class when the clone is expanded.

>15|TRBV5-1|-|-|TRBJ2-7
TGCGCCAGCAGCTTGGTCTTCGGGGTGTCCTACGAGCAGTACTTC
CASSLVFGVSYEQYF
>14|TRBV27|TRBD1|-|TRBJ1-1
TGTGCCAGCAGTTCCCGGACAGGGAACACTGAAGCTTTCTTT
CASSSRTGNTEAFF
>12|TRBV19|TRBD2|-|TRBJ2-1
TGTGCCAGTAGTGCGGGAGGTAATGAGCAGTTCTTC
CASSAGGNEQFF
>16|TRBV27|TRBD2|-|TRBJ2-2
TGTGCCAGCAGTTCGGTAGGACTAGCGGGTTCCGGGGAGCTGTTTTTT
CASSSVGLAGSGELFF
>15|TRBV6-5|TRBD1|-|TRBJ1-5
TGTGCCAGCAGTCTAAGGACAGGGGAAAATCAGCCCCAGCATTTT
CASSLRTGENQPQHF
>15|TRBV2|TRBD2|-|TRBJ2-5
TGTGCCAGCAGCCGATCACTAGCGGGGGCCTCGGCCCAGTACTTC
CASSRSLAGASAQYF
>12|TRBV6-6|-|-|TRBJ2-1
TGTGCCAGCAATAACAGGGAGCGGGAGCAGTTCTTC
CASNNREREQFF
>16|TRBV3-1/TRBV3-2|-|-|TRBJ2-5
TGTGCCAGCAGCCAGAACAGCGGCGCACTCCAAGAGACCCAGTACTTC
CASSQNSGALQETQYF
>15|TRBV19|TRBD1|-|TRBJ2-1
TGTGCCAGTAGGCCAGGGGACAGGGGATACAATGAGCAGTTCTTC
CASRPGDRGYNEQFF
>13|TRBV5-1|-|-|TRBJ1-2
TGCGCCAGCAGCTTGGAACGCACTGGTGGCTACACCTTC
CASSLERTGGYTF
>14|TRBV27|TRBD1|-|TRBJ1-4
TGTGCCAGCAGTTTTAGACAGGGGGCGCGAAAACTGTTTTTT
CASSFRQGARKLFF
>14|TRBV27|TRBD1|-|TRBJ2-7
TGTGCCAGCAGTCCTCCGGGACAGGCCTACGAGCAGTACTTC
CASSPPGQAYEQYF
>16|TRBV6-1|-|-|TRBJ1-2
TGTGCCAGCAGTGAATCGGCTATGGAGGGGAACTATGGCTACACCTTC
CASSESAMEGNYGYTF
>14|TRBV6-5|TRBD1|few|TRBJ2-3
TGTGCCAGCCGAAAAACAGGGGGCTCAGATACGCAGTATTTT
CASRKTGGSDTQYF
>15|TRBV9|-|-|TRBJ2-2
TGTGCCAGCAGCGTAAGTAGCGGGAACACCGGGGAGCTGTTTTTT
CASSVSSGNTGELFF
>12|TRBV10-2|TRBD2|-|TRBJ2-7
TGCGCCACCGGACTAGCGGGGTACGAGCAGTACTTC
CATGLAGYEQYF
>14|TRBV20-1|TRBD2|-|TRBJ2-3
TGCAGTGCCAGTAGCGGGGGGTTCGCAGATACGCAGTATTTT
CSASSGGFADTQYF
>15|TRBV13|-|-|TRBJ2-1
TGTGCCAGCAGCCACCCCCGACTAGAAAGGAATGAGCAGTTCTTC
CASSHPRLERNEQFF
>12|TRBV18|-|-|TRBJ1-2
TGTGCCAGCTCACCCTGGGGGGATGGCTACACCTTC
CASSPWGDGYTF
>18|TRBV11-2|-|few|TRBJ2-1
TGTGCCAGCAGTATGGCCAGGGGCTCACTAAAGAGAAGCAATGAGCAGTTCTTC
CASSMARGSLKRSNEQFF
>16|TRBV7-9|-|once|TRBJ1-2
TGTGCCAGCAGCTTATATAGTGGGCAGTTACTCCGTGGCTACACCTTC
CASSLYSGQLLRGYTF
>13|TRBV6-5|-|-|TRBJ1-6
TGTGCCAGCAGTCGGACAGATAATTCACCCCTCCACTTT
CASSRTDNSPLHF
>14|TRBV19|-|-|TRBJ2-3
TGTGCCAGTAGTCTCGACGGGGGTATAAATACGCAGTATTTT
CASSLDGGINTQYF
>13|TRBV27|-|-|TRBJ1-1
TGTGCCAGCAGTCCGCCCTATCAGGGGTGGGCTTTCTTT
CASSPPYQGWAFF
>14|TRBV28|-|-|TRBJ2-4
TGTGCCAGCAGTTTACAGGTAGCCAAAAACATTCAGTACTTC
CASSLQVAKNIQYF
>13|TRBV11-3|TRBD1|-|TRBJ2-1
TGTGCCAGCAGCCGGACAGGGGGTTATGAGCAGTTCTTC
CASSRTGGYEQFF
>16|TRBV4-3|-|-|TRBJ2-6
TGCGCCAGCAGCCAAGCGGGTGGATCTGGGGCCAACGTCCTGACTTTC
CASSQAGGSGANVLTF
>16|TRBV27|-|many|TRBJ1-5
TGTGCCAGCAGTCCGGAGTGGGAGGGGTGGGCTCAGCCCCAGCATTTT
CASSPEWEGWAQPQHF
>13|TRBV7-8|-|few|TRBJ1-2
TGTGCCAGCAGCCGAGGAGGGTGGGGTGGCTACACCTTC
CASSRGGWGGYTF
>14|TRBV2|-|few|TRBJ1-5
TGTGCCAGCAGTGAAGACAGGACCGATCAGCCCCAGCATTTT
CASSEDRTDQPQHF
>13|TRBV6-5|TRBD2|-|TRBJ2-2
TGTGCCAGCGGGACTAGTTTATTCGGGGAGCTGTTTTTT
CASGTSLFGELFF
>14|TRBV29-1|-|-|TRBJ2-2
TGCAGCGTTGATGTTTCAGGGGCCACCGGGGAGCTGTTTTTT
CSVDVSGATGELFF
>14|TRBV18|-|few|TRBJ1-1
TGTGCCAGCTCACCATTGCGTTCTGGGCCTGAAGCTTTCTTT
CASSPLRSGPEAFF
>14|TRBV5-1|-|-|TRBJ1-4
TGCGCCAGCAGCTTGGGGCAGAATAATGAAAAACTGTTTTTT
CASSLGQNNEKLFF
>15|TRBV30|TRBD1|once|TRBJ1-2
TGTGCCTGGACCAGGGGGGCAGGGGCGTTGTATGGCTACACCTTC
CAWTRGAGALYGYTF
>15|TRBV5-4|-|once|TRBJ2-7
TGTGCCAGCAGCTCGGCTGTAGGGGACTCCTACGAGCAGTACTTC
CASSSAVGDSYEQYF
>14|TRBV7-2|-|-|TRBJ1-6
TGTGCCAGCAGCTTAACGGGGAATAATTCACCCCTCCACTTT
CASSLTGNNSPLHF
>17|TRBV6-2/TRBV6-3|-|-|TRBJ2-1
TGTGCCAGCAGTTACTCTAGGGGAATTGAGTCCTACAATGAGCAGTTCTTC
CASSYSRGIESYNEQFF
>13|TRBV6-5|-|many|TRBJ1-5
TGTGCCAGCAGTTACCAGGGCTCTGGGCCCCAGCATTTT
CASSYQGSGPQHF
>12|TRBV3-1/TRBV3-2|-|-|TRBJ1-3
TGTGCCAGCAGCTTATCTGGAAACACCATATATTTT
CASSLSGNTIYF
>14|TRBV30|-|-|TRBJ1-4
TGTGCCTGGAGTCCCGGAGGCCCGAAAAACTGGGCGGTTTTT
CAWSPGGPKNWAVF